The TCR beta chain described here comes from a study of T cell responses to AZD1222 COVID-19 vaccine. Concerning this clone itself: What it binds is unknown.

The protocol was immunoSEQ multiplex PCR, while the TCRdb copy is restricted to in-frame clones and leaves out a portion. The sample contains 150,000 to 200,000 clones, 92% of which appear only once. Study-level points and caveats: Rises in breadth and depth of Spike-specific TCRs came after two AZD1222 doses.

Germline V gene sequence: CDR1 SGHVS, CDR2 FQNEAQ. CDR3 length: 14 amino acids. The V end was cut by 2 bases, the J end by 5 bases, with 12 bases between. The sequencing here drew on peripheral blood, taken 28 days after the second AZD1222 dose. The chain carries TRBV7-8 and TRBJ2-5, with a weak D call TRBD2 (5 bases). The clonotype comes from an adult who received the AZD1222 COVID-19 vaccine. This CDR3 is CASSLRGYSETQYF. CDR3 DNA: TGTGCCAGCAGCTTACGAGGGTACTCGGAGACCCAGTACTTC.